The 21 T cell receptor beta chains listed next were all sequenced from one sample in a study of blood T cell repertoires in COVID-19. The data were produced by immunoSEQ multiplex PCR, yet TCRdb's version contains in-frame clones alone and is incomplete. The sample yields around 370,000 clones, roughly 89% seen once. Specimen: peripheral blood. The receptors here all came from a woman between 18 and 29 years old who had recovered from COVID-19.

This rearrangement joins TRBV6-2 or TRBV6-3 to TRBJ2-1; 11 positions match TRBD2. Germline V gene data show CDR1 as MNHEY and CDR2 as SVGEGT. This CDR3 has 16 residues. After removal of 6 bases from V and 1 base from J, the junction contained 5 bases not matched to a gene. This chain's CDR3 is CASSLLAGGSYNEQFF. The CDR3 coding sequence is TGTGCCAGCAGCCTCCTAGCGGGAGGTTCCTACAATGAGCAGTTCTTC.

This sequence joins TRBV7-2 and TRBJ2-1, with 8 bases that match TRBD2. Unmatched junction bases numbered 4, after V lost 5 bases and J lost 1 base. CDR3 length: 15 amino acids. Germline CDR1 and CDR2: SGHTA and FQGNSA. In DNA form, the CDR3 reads TGTGCCAGCAGCCAGAGCGGGAGATCCTACAATGAGCAGTTCTTC. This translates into CASSQSGRSYNEQFF.

The CDR3 sequence is CASSLYSGNNEQFF. As DNA, the CDR3 is TGTGCCAGCAGCTTATACAGCGGGAACAATGAGCAGTTCTTC. The chain joins TRBV7-2 to TRBJ2-1; 7 bases are shared with TRBD2. This CDR3 spans 14 amino acids. V lost 2 bases, J lost 5 bases, and 3 bases stayed unmatched. Germline assignment: CDR1 SGHTA and CDR2 FQGNSA.

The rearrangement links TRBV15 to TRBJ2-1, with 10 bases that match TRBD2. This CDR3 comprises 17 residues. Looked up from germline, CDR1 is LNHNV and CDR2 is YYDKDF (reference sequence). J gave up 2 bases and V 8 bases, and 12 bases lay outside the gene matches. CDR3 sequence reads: CATHPLLAGETYNEQFF. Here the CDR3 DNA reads TGTGCCACCCACCCTCTGCTAGCGGGAGAGACCTACAATGAGCAGTTCTTC.

DNA of the CDR3: TGTGCCGCGGGGCTAGCCGTCAACAATGAGCAGTTCTTC. Residues: CAAGLAVNNEQFF. The chain is built from TRBV6-5 and TRBJ2-1; a weak D match, TRBD2 (6 bases). This CDR3 is built from 13 residues. The germline gives CDR1 MNHEY, CDR2 SVGAGI. Trimming left V 11 bases short and J 5 bases short, with 16 bases between.

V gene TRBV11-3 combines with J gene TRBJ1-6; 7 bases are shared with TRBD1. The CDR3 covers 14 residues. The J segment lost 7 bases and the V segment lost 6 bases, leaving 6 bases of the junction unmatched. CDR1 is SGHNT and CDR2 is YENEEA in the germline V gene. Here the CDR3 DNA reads TGTGCCAGCAGGCAGGGGGTTACGAATTCACCCCTCCACTTT. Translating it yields CASRQGVTNSPLHF. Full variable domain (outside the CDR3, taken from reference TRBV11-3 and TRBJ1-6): EAGVVQSPRYKIIEKKQPVAFWCNPISGHNTLYWYLQNLGQGPELLIRYENEEAVDDSQLPKDRFSAERLKGVDSTLKIQPAELGDSAVYLCASRQGVTNSPLHFGNGTRLTVT.

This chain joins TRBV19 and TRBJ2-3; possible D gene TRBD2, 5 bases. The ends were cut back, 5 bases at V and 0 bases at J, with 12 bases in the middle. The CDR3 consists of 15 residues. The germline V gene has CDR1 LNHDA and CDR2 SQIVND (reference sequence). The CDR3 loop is CASSRTYSSTDTQYF. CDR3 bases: TGTGCCAGTAGTCGGACTTACTCTAGCACAGATACGCAGTATTTT.

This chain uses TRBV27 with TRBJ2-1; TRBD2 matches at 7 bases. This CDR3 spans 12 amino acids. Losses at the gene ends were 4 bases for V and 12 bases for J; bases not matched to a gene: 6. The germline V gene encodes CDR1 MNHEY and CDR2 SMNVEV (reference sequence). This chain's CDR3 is CASSSPGGGQFF. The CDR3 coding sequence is TGTGCCAGCAGTTCCCCGGGGGGAGGGCAGTTCTTC.

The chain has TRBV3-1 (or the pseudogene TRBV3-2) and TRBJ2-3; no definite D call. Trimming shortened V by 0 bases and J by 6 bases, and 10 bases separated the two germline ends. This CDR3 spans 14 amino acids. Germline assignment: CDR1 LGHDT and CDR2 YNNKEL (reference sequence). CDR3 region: CASSQDYAVDTQYF. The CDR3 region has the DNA TGTGCCAGCAGCCAAGATTACGCGGTGGATACGCAGTATTTT.

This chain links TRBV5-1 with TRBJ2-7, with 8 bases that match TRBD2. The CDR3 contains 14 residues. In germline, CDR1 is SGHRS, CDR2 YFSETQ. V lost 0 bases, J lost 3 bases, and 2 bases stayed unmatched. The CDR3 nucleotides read TGCGCCAGCAGCTTGGCCAGCGGGAGCTACGAGCAGTACGTC. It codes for CASSLASGSYEQYV.

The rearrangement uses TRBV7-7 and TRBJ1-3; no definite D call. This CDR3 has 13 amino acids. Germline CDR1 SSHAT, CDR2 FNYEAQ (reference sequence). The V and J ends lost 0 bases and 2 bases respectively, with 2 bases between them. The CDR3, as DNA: TGTGCCAGCAGCTTAGCCGCTGGAAACACCATATATTTT. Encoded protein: CASSLAAGNTIYF.

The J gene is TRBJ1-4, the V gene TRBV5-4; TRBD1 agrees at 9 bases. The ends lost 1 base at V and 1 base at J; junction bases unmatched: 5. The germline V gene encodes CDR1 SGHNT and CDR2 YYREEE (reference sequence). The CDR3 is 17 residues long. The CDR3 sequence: CASSLIDRGGTNEKLFF. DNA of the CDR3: TGTGCCAGCAGCTTGATTGACAGGGGGGGAACTAATGAAAAACTGTTTTTT.

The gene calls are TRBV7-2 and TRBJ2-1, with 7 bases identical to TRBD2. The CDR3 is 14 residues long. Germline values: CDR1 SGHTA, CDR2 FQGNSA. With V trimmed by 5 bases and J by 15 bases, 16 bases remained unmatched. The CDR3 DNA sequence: TGTGCCAGCAGCCTCCAGCGGGACTCCAAAGGCCCGTTCTTC. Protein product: CASSLQRDSKGPFF. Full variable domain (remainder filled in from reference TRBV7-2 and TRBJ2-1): GAGVSQSPSNKVTEKGKDVELRCDPISGHTALYWYRQSLGQGLEFLIYFQGNSAPDKSGLPSDRFSAERTGGSVSTLTIQRTQQEDSAVYLCASSLQRDSKGPFFGPGTRLTVL.

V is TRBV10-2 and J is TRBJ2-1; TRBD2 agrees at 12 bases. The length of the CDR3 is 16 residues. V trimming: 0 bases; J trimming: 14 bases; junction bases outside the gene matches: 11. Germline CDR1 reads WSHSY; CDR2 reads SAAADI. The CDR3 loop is CASSESTSGSQGVKFF. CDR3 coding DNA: TGCGCCAGCAGTGAGTCGACTAGCGGGAGTCAGGGGGTAAAGTTCTTC.

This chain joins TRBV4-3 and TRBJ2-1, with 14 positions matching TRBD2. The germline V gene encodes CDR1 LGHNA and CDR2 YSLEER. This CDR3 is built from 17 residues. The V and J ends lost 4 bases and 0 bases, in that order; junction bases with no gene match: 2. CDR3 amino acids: CASSLGTSGSSYNEQFF. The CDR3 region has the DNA TGCGCCAGCAGCCTCGGGACTAGCGGGAGCTCCTACAATGAGCAGTTCTTC.

The chain's CDR3 is CASSVVEGLMDEQFF. The CDR3 DNA is TGTGCCAGCAGCGTAGTGGAGGGCCTCATGGATGAGCAGTTCTTC. The J gene is TRBJ2-1, the V gene TRBV9; weak D call: TRBD2 (6 bases). The length of the CDR3 is 15 residues. Germline lookup yields CDR1 SGDLS and CDR2 YYNGEE. Trimming removed 0 bases from V and 8 bases from J, with 15 bases in between.

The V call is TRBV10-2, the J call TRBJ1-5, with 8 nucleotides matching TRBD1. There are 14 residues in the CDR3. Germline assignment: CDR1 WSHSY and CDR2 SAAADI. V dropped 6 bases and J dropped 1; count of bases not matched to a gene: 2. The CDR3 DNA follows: TGCGCCAGCAGGAGGACAGGGAGCAATCAGCCCCAGCATTTT. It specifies CASRRTGSNQPQHF.

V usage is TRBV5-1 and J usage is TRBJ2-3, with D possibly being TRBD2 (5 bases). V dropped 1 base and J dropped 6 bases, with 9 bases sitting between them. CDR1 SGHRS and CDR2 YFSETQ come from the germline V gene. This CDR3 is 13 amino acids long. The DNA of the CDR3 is TGCGCCAGCAGCTTGACCCCGGGGGATACGCAGTATTTT. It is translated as CASSLTPGDTQYF.

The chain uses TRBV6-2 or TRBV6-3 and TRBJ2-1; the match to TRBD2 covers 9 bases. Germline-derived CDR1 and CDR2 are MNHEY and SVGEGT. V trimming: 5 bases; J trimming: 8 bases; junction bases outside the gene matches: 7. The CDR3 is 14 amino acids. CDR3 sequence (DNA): TGTGCCAGCAGTCCGGGACTAGCCCCCCATGAGCAGTTCTTC. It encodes CASSPGLAPHEQFF.

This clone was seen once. CDR3 loop: CATSARGIANTEAFF. The CDR3 coding sequence is TGTGCCACCAGTGCCCGGGGTATTGCGAACACTGAAGCTTTCTTT. This chain connects TRBV24-1 to TRBJ1-1; D call uncertain. V was pared by 5 bases and J by 1 base, with 13 bases between. Germline V gene sequence: CDR1 KGHDR, CDR2 SFDVKD. The CDR3 has 15 residues.

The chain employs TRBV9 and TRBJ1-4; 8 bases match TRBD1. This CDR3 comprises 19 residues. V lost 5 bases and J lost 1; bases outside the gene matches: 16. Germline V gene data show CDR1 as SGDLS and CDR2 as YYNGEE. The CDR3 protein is CASSYTRQGIYGTNEKLFF. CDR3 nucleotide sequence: TGTGCCAGCAGTTATACGAGACAGGGGATTTACGGAACTAATGAAAAACTGTTTTTT.